Listed below are T cell receptor beta chains from one sample, sequenced in a study of shared clonotypes between healthy human individuals. Clones were read by immunoSEQ multiplex PCR, and TCRdb kept only the in-frame ones, dropping some. The sample records about 2.4 million clones, roughly 93% being singletons. The sequencing input was naive CD4+ T cells from PBMCs. The receptors shown here come from a man in his late teens or twenties in good health. Some clones in this sample may be carry-over from other donors' samples. Each CDR3 is given without its conserved first and last residue. A D gene is named only where the DNA matches it firmly.

v_gene: TRBV28
j_gene: TRBJ2-7
d_gene: TRBD1
len: 13
CDR3aa: ASREPGQGAHEQY

v_gene: TRBV28
j_gene: TRBJ1-3
d_gene: TRBD1
len: 14
CDR3aa: ASSLSSGGSGNTIY

v_gene: TRBV6-1
j_gene: TRBJ1-4
d_gene: TRBD1
len: 13
CDR3aa: ASSNPGTGNEKLF

v_gene: TRBV27
j_gene: TRBJ1-5
d_gene: -
len: 11
CDR3aa: ASSLVRNQPQH

v_gene: TRBV5-4
j_gene: TRBJ2-2
d_gene: TRBD2
len: 13
CDR3aa: ASSLREGGTGELF

v_gene: TRBV9
j_gene: TRBJ1-3
d_gene: TRBD1
len: 13
CDR3aa: ASSATTVQGDTIY

v_gene: TRBV29-1
j_gene: TRBJ2-5
d_gene: TRBD1
len: 12
CDR3aa: SATKPGQRETQY

v_gene: TRBV9
j_gene: TRBJ2-3
d_gene: -
len: 13
CDR3aa: ASSRLGLGTDTQY

v_gene: TRBV14
j_gene: TRBJ2-5
d_gene: -
len: 12
CDR3aa: ASSEARTVGTQY

v_gene: TRBV27
j_gene: TRBJ2-2
d_gene: -
len: 13
CDR3aa: ATWSADANTGELF

v_gene: TRBV29-1
j_gene: TRBJ2-4
d_gene: -
len: 12
CDR3aa: SVEGTLAKNIQY

v_gene: TRBV6-9
j_gene: TRBJ2-5
d_gene: TRBD1
len: 11
CDR3aa: ASTPRGRKTQY

v_gene: TRBV18
j_gene: TRBJ2-3
d_gene: TRBD2
len: 13
CDR3aa: ASSPLGAGGDTQY

v_gene: TRBV28
j_gene: TRBJ1-2
d_gene: -
len: 11
CDR3aa: ASSGGRFYGYT

v_gene: TRBV9
j_gene: TRBJ2-3
d_gene: -
len: 12
CDR3aa: ASSAQSLGDTQY

v_gene: TRBV19
j_gene: TRBJ2-4
d_gene: TRBD1
len: 13
CDR3aa: ASSRQGDREYIQY

v_gene: TRBV6-1
j_gene: TRBJ1-2
d_gene: -
len: 11
CDR3aa: ASMEGRAHGYT

v_gene: TRBV5-6
j_gene: TRBJ2-2
d_gene: TRBD2
len: 14
CDR3aa: ASSLYLAGYTGELF

v_gene: TRBV7-9
j_gene: TRBJ2-7
d_gene: TRBD1
len: 11
CDR3aa: ASSATGGSEQY

v_gene: TRBV6-5
j_gene: TRBJ2-5
d_gene: TRBD1
len: 11
CDR3aa: ASSSPGQASQY

v_gene: TRBV28
j_gene: TRBJ1-2
d_gene: -
len: 11
CDR3aa: ASSLRTFYGYT

v_gene: TRBV19
j_gene: TRBJ1-2
d_gene: -
len: 12
CDR3aa: ASSGWYDGSGYT

v_gene: TRBV7-2
j_gene: TRBJ1-1
d_gene: -
len: 12
CDR3aa: ASSLAPVNTEAF

v_gene: TRBV27
j_gene: TRBJ2-1
d_gene: TRBD1
len: 14
CDR3aa: ASTTQGASGYNEQF

v_gene: TRBV6-5
j_gene: TRBJ2-1
d_gene: -
len: 11
CDR3aa: ASSYSVGVEQF

v_gene: TRBV19
j_gene: TRBJ2-7
d_gene: TRBD1
len: 12
CDR3aa: ASAAGTASYEQY

v_gene: TRBV19
j_gene: TRBJ2-3
d_gene: TRBD1
len: 13
CDR3aa: ASSIVSGGADTQY

v_gene: TRBV6-6
j_gene: TRBJ2-7
d_gene: TRBD2
len: 13
CDR3aa: ASRAFSGRAFEQY

v_gene: TRBV11-1
j_gene: TRBJ2-1
d_gene: -
len: 13
CDR3aa: ASSLVWPLDNEQF

v_gene: TRBV5-1
j_gene: TRBJ2-7
d_gene: -
len: 12
CDR3aa: ASSIRTVAYEQY

v_gene: TRBV9
j_gene: TRBJ1-3
d_gene: -
len: 14
CDR3aa: ASSYDPDLRGNTIY

v_gene: TRBV28
j_gene: TRBJ1-5
d_gene: -
len: 12
CDR3aa: ASSPDSFNQPQH

v_gene: TRBV5-4
j_gene: TRBJ2-7
d_gene: TRBD2
len: 13
CDR3aa: ASSQGLAGGHEQY

v_gene: TRBV5-1
j_gene: TRBJ2-7
d_gene: -
len: 11
CDR3aa: ASAQVNGYEQY

v_gene: TRBV6-5
j_gene: TRBJ2-3
d_gene: TRBD1
len: 12
CDR3aa: ASRVGQGVDTQY

v_gene: TRBV2
j_gene: TRBJ1-2
d_gene: -
len: 13
CDR3aa: ASSEAKRVSDGYT

v_gene: TRBV29-1
j_gene: TRBJ2-3
d_gene: TRBD2
len: 13
CDR3aa: SVEIVLAGGDTQY

v_gene: TRBV5-1
j_gene: TRBJ2-7
d_gene: -
len: 14
CDR3aa: ASSLALGTQTYEQY

v_gene: TRBV18
j_gene: TRBJ2-2
d_gene: -
len: 12
CDR3aa: ASSPRGWNGELF

v_gene: TRBV11-2
j_gene: TRBJ2-1
d_gene: -
len: 15
CDR3aa: ASSLVGGARNYNEQF

v_gene: TRBV6-1
j_gene: TRBJ2-5
d_gene: -
len: 11
CDR3aa: ASSEIRQETQY

v_gene: TRBV30
j_gene: TRBJ2-3
d_gene: TRBD2
len: 12
CDR3aa: AGQGGLAPDTQY

v_gene: TRBV19
j_gene: TRBJ2-1
d_gene: TRBD2
len: 17
CDR3aa: ASSADGLAGASSYNEQF

v_gene: TRBV5-4
j_gene: TRBJ2-7
d_gene: TRBD1
len: 11
CDR3aa: ASSLGTAALVY

v_gene: TRBV5-1
j_gene: TRBJ1-4
d_gene: -
len: 12
CDR3aa: ASSLESGVEKLF

v_gene: TRBV6-1
j_gene: TRBJ2-5
d_gene: TRBD2
len: 14
CDR3aa: ASSERRLAVQETQY

v_gene: TRBV9
j_gene: TRBJ2-3
d_gene: -
len: 14
CDR3aa: ASSPMGGRATDTQY

v_gene: TRBV5-5
j_gene: TRBJ2-1
d_gene: TRBD1
len: 14
CDR3aa: ASSSGQMSSYNEQF

v_gene: TRBV2
j_gene: TRBJ1-6
d_gene: -
len: 14
CDR3aa: ASSGRGVSYNSPLH

v_gene: TRBV25-1
j_gene: TRBJ1-5
d_gene: -
len: 11
CDR3aa: ASSPQVGQPQH

v_gene: TRBV15
j_gene: TRBJ1-2
d_gene: -
len: 15
CDR3aa: ATSRPGGWGGPFGYT

v_gene: TRBV10-1
j_gene: TRBJ1-1
d_gene: -
len: 11
CDR3aa: ASSVSVGTEAF

v_gene: TRBV11-2
j_gene: TRBJ2-1
d_gene: TRBD2
len: 16
CDR3aa: ASSLDRWGTSGYNEQF

v_gene: TRBV11-2
j_gene: TRBJ1-2
d_gene: -
len: 11
CDR3aa: ASSSEGYYGYT

v_gene: TRBV7-2
j_gene: TRBJ2-1
d_gene: TRBD2
len: 17
CDR3aa: ASSRTSGRARVSYNEQF

v_gene: TRBV23-1
j_gene: TRBJ2-2
d_gene: -
len: 13
CDR3aa: ASSQLPGNTGELF

v_gene: TRBV9
j_gene: TRBJ2-3
d_gene: -
len: 11
CDR3aa: ASSVATLDTQY

v_gene: TRBV5-1
j_gene: TRBJ2-5
d_gene: TRBD2
len: 14
CDR3aa: ASSFVTSGSGETQY

v_gene: TRBV28
j_gene: TRBJ1-3
d_gene: -
len: 13
CDR3aa: ASSLYDRSGNTIY

v_gene: TRBV6-1
j_gene: TRBJ1-2
d_gene: TRBD1
len: 10
CDR3aa: ASSQGASGYT